A selection of T cell receptor beta chains follows, all from one sample in a study of siplizumab effects on memory and regulatory T cells. Assay: immunoSEQ multiplex PCR; the TCRdb copy retains only in-frame clones and omits some. The table lists more than 85,000 clones, 92% of them singletons. Source material: Tregs sorted from blood. The source of these receptors is a human donor in good health. Both conserved end residues are part of each CDR3. Fields, in order: J gene, V gene, D gene, CDR3 length, clone size, CDR3 protein, CDR3 DNA. A D gene is named only where the DNA matches it firmly. Only some rows state a clone size, as once, few, many or a class for expanded clones.

>TRBJ2-1|TRBV6-6|TRBD1|16|.
CASSPGTGITYNEQFF
TGTGCCAGCAGCCCCGGGACAGGGATTACCTACAATGAGCAGTTCTTC
>TRBJ2-4|TRBV5-1|.|16|.
CASSLAPAGRGNIQYF
TGCGCCAGCAGCTTGGCCCCCGCCGGACGGGGAAACATTCAGTACTTC
>TRBJ2-7|TRBV2|TRBD2|15|few
CASSEARAGVYEQYF
TGTGCCAGCAGTGAAGCTCGAGCGGGAGTCTACGAGCAGTACTTC
>TRBJ2-1|TRBV9|.|14|.
CASSVEAFYSEQFF
TGTGCCAGCAGCGTAGAGGCTTTCTACAGTGAGCAGTTCTTC
>TRBJ2-7|TRBV5-1|.|13|.
CASRGTEHYEQYF
TGCGCCAGTCGCGGGACAGAACACTACGAGCAGTACTTC
>TRBJ2-7|TRBV9|TRBD1|15|.
CASSPRGQGAYEQYF
TGTGCCAGCAGCCCGAGGGGACAGGGGGCTTACGAGCAGTACTTC
>TRBJ2-2|TRBV11-3|TRBD1|15|.
CASSKRQGGTGELFF
TGTGCCAGCAGCAAAAGACAGGGGGGTACCGGGGAGCTGTTTTTT
>TRBJ2-1|TRBV5-1|.|16|once
CASKKVQRDLGNEQFF
TGCGCCAGCAAAAAGGTCCAACGGGACCTGGGCAATGAGCAGTTCTTC
>TRBJ2-2|TRBV18|.|15|.
CASSPRQASTGELFF
TGTGCCAGCTCACCTAGACAGGCGTCCACCGGGGAGCTGTTTTTT
>TRBJ2-7|TRBV29-1|.|13|.
CSVGVVGAYEQYF
TGCAGCGTTGGTGTAGTAGGCGCCTACGAGCAGTACTTC
>TRBJ2-1|TRBV4-1|TRBD2|16|once
CASSPPSGRSADEQFF
TGCGCCAGCAGCCCCCCCAGCGGGAGAAGTGCGGATGAGCAGTTCTTC
>TRBJ2-7|TRBV18|.|13|.
CASSPEPANEQYF
TGTGCCAGCTCACCGGAACCGGCCAACGAGCAGTACTTC
>TRBJ1-4|TRBV11-2|TRBD1|14|.
CASSLTDRGEKLFF
TGTGCCAGCAGCCTAACCGACAGGGGTGAAAAACTGTTTTTT
>TRBJ2-3|TRBV5-1|.|13|.
CASSSAEADTQYF
TGCGCCAGCAGCTCCGCAGAGGCAGATACGCAGTATTTT
>TRBJ2-3|TRBV7-9|.|13|.
CASSPWGTDTQYF
TGTGCCAGCAGCCCTTGGGGCACAGATACGCAGTATTTT
>TRBJ1-1|TRBV28|.|15|.
CASSLFLQAGTEAFF
TGTGCCAGCAGTTTATTTCTCCAGGCTGGCACTGAAGCTTTCTTT
>TRBJ1-5|TRBV19|.|15|.
CASSTGLAATDTQHF
TGTGCCAGTAGTACGGGACTAGCGGCCACAGATACGCAGCATTTT
>TRBJ2-2|TRBV9|.|17|.
CASSTRSGGRLTGELFF
TGTGCCAGCAGCACCCGGAGTGGGGGACGCCTCACCGGGGAGCTGTTTTTT
>TRBJ1-1|TRBV16|.|15|.
CASSRFSTENTEAFF
TGTGCCAGCAGCCGCTTTTCGACGGAGAACACTGAAGCTTTCTTT
>TRBJ2-3|TRBV7-9|TRBD2|15|.
CASRPSGSFSDTQYF
TGTGCCAGCAGGCCTAGCGGGAGCTTCTCAGATACGCAGTATTTT
>TRBJ2-7|TRBV19|.|15|.
CATSVGAASSYEQYF
TGTGCCACCAGCGTGGGGGCGGCGAGCTCCTACGAGCAGTACTTC
>TRBJ2-7|TRBV6-6|.|15|.
CASSPALAGTYEQYF
TGTGCCAGCAGCCCCGCGCTGGCGGGTACCTACGAGCAGTACTTC
>TRBJ2-7|TRBV29-1|.|12|.
CSVEDGPYEQYF
TGCAGCGTTGAGGACGGTCCCTACGAGCAGTACTTC
>TRBJ2-7|TRBV28|.|15|.
CASSFGGTTAYEQYF
TGTGCCAGCAGTTTTGGGGGGACAACTGCCTACGAGCAGTACTTC